This entry describes one T cell receptor (beta chain). Its target is not known. The record originates from a study of cytomegalovirus exposure and HLA in healthy donors. Study summary: A subsequent analysis stated that the roughly 130 validation repertoires were run on the same platform as the roughly 710 first-cohort repertoires.

Profiled with immunoSEQ multiplex PCR; TCRdb holds only in-frame clones, not every one. Among some 180,000 clones listed, around nine tenths were seen once. Study-wide points: Under in vitro conditions, a few CMV-associated chains were confirmed as specific for CMV antigens. In the approximately 120 validation repertoires, a later analysis found that first-cohort TCR clusters tended to co-occur. There were under 200 TCR beta chains listed as cytomegalovirus-associated.

The length of the CDR3 is 15 residues. With 6 bases removed from V and 4 bases from J, the gap between germline ends came to 16 bases. Germline-derived CDR1 and CDR2 are SNHLY and FYNNEI. The sequenced material came from PBMCs. This chain uses TRBV2 with TRBJ1-5; perhaps TRBD1 as D (5 bases). This clonotype was obtained from a man in his thirties or forties in good health and CMV-seropositive. The CDR3 DNA reads as TGTGCCAGCAGCGTCGGACACGTACGAAATCAGCCCCAGCATTTT. Residues: CASSVGHVRNQPQHF.